This T cell receptor beta chain was recovered during a study of T cell changes during pregnancy in multiple sclerosis. Germline values: CDR1 SEHNR, CDR2 FQNEAQ (reference sequence). V lost 2 bases and J lost 6, with 16 bases in between. CDR3 length equals 15 residues. Clones were sequenced by immunoSEQ multiplex PCR, and TCRdb holds only the in-frame ones, with some missing. The table has about 69,000 clones, 88% seen once. This clonotype originated in a female donor with multiple sclerosis, enrolled in a pregnancy study. This chain joins TRBV7-9 and TRBJ1-2; D is perhaps TRBD1 (5 bases). The sample consisted of peripheral blood, taken before pregnancy. CDR3 bases: TGTGCCAGCAGCTTAATCTACAGGTCTAGGGATGGCTACACCTTC. Translating it yields CASSLIYRSRDGYTF.